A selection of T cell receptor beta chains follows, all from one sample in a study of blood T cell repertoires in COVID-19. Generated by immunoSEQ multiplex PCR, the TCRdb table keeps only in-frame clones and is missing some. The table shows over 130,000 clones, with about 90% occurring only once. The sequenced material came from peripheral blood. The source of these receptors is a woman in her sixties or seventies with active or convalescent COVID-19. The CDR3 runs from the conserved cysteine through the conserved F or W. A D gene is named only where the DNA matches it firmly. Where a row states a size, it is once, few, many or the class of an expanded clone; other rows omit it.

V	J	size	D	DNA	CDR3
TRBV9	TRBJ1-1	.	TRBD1	TGTGCCAGCAGCCCCCACTTAGGGGGCGGGACTGAAGCTTTCTTT	CASSPHLGGGTEAFF
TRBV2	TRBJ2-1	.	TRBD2	TGTGCCAGCAGTGAAGAAGTAGCGGGGGCCGAGCAGTTCTTC	CASSEEVAGAEQFF
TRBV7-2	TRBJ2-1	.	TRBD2	TGTGCCAGCAGGCCAGGGGCGGGGGGGCGCTCCTACAATGAGCAGTTCTTC	CASRPGAGGRSYNEQFF
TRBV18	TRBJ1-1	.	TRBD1	TGTGCCAGCTCACCCGCGACAGGGGGGACTGAAGCTTTCTTT	CASSPATGGTEAFF
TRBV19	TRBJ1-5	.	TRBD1	TGTGCCAGCAGGGACAGCCATAGCAATCAGCCCCAGCATTTT	CASRDSHSNQPQHF
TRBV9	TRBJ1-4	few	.	TGTGCCAGCAGCGTAGCCGGGGGGCAGGGAGATGAAAAACTGTTTTTT	CASSVAGGQGDEKLFF
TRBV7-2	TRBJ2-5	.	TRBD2	TGTGCCAGCAGCGCGGGGGCCAGCGGGGGGTTAGAGACCCAGTACTTC	CASSAGASGGLETQYF
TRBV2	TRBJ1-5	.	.	TGTGCCAGCAGTGAAACCTATAGCAATCAGCCCCAGCATTTT	CASSETYSNQPQHF
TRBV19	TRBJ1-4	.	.	TGTGCCAGTAGTGACAGATTGGCAACTAATGAAAAACTGTTTTTT	CASSDRLATNEKLFF
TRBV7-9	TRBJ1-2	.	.	TGTGCCAGCAGCTTAGTGCCAGCCCTCGAGGGTGGCTACACCTTC	CASSLVPALEGGYTF
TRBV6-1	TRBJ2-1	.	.	TGTGCCAGCAGTGAAGGGGGCAGTTCCTACAATGAGCAGTTCTTC	CASSEGGSSYNEQFF
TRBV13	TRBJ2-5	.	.	TGTGCCAGCAGCTTCCGACGGGGGAGAGGGCAAGAGACCCAGTACTTC	CASSFRRGRGQETQYF
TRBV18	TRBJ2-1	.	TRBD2	TGTGCCAGCTCACCGAGTTCTAGCGGGGGTTATGAGCAGTTCTTC	CASSPSSSGGYEQFF
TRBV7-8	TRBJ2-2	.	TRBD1	TGTGCCAGCAGCAGACGACAGGGGGCAGCCGGGGAGCTGTTTTTT	CASSRRQGAAGELFF
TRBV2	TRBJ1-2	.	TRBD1	TGTGCCAGCAGTACACAGGGGGAAGGCTACACCTTC	CASSTQGEGYTF
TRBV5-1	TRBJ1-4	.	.	TGCGCCAGCAGCTTGGGCGGACAATCAACTAATGAAAAACTGTTTTTT	CASSLGGQSTNEKLFF
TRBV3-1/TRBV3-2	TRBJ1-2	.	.	TGTGCCAGCAGCCCTGGGGAGTGGGATGGTGGCTACACCTTC	CASSPGEWDGGYTF
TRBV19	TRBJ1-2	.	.	TGTGCCAGTAGGGAGGCCAGCTTAATCTATGGCTACACCTTC	CASREASLIYGYTF
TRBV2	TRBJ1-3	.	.	TGTGCCAGCAGACAACAGGCCCTTGGAAACACCATATATTTT	CASRQQALGNTIYF
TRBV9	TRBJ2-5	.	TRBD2	TGTGCCAGCAGCGTAGGGACTAGCGTACAGAATCTGGGAGAGACCCAGTACTTC	CASSVGTSVQNLGETQYF